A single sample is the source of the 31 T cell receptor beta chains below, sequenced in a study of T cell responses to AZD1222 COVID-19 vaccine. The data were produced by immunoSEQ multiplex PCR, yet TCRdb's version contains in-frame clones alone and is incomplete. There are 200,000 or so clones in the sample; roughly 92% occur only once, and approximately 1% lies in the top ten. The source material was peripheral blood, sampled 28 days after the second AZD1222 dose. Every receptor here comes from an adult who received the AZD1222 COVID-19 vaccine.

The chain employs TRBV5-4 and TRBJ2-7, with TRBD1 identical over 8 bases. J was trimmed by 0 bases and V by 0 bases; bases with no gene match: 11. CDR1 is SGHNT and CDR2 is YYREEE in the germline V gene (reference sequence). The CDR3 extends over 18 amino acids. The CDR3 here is CASSLVGTGTGYSYEQYF. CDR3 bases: TGTGCCAGCAGCTTGGTTGGGACCGGGACAGGCTACTCCTACGAGCAGTACTTC.

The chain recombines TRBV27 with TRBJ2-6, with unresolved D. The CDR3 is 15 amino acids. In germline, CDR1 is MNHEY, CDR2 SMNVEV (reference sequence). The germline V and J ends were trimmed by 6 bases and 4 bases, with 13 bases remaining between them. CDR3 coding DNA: TGTGCCAGCAGCACCCTCCTCAAAGGGGCCAACGTCCTGACTTTC. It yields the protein CASSTLLKGANVLTF.

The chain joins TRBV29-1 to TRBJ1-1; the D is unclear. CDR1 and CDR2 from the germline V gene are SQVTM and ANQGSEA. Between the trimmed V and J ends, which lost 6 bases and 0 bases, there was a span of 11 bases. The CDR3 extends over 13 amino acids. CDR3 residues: CSVSKSLNTEAFF. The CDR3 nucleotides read TGCAGCGTGTCCAAGTCCTTGAACACTGAAGCTTTCTTT. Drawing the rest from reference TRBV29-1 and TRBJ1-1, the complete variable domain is SAVISQKPSRDICQRGTSLTIQCQVDSQVTMMFWYRQQPGQSLTLIATANQGSEATYESGFVIDKFPISRPNLTFSTLTVSNMSPEDSSIYLCSVSKSLNTEAFFGQGTRLTVV.

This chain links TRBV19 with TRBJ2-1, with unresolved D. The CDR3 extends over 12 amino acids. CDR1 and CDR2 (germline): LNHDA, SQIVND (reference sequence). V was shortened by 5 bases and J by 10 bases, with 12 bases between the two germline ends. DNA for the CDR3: TGTGCCAGTAGTCAGTCCAAAGGAGAGCAGTTCTTC. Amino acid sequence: CASSQSKGEQFF.

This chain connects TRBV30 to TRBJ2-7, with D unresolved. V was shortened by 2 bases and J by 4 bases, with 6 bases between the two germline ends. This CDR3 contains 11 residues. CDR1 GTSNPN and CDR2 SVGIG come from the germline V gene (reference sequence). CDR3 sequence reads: CAWSPGYEQYF. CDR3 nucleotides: TGTGCCTGGAGTCCCGGTTACGAGCAGTACTTC.

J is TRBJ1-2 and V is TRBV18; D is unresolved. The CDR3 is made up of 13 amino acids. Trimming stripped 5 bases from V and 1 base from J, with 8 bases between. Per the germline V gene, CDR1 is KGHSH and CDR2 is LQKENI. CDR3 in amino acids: CASSGIRNYGYTF. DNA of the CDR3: TGTGCCAGCTCAGGGATTCGTAACTATGGCTACACCTTC.

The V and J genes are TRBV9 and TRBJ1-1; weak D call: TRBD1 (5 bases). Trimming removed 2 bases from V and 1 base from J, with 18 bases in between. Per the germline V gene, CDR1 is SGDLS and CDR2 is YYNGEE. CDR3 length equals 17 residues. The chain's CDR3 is CASSVYEGIRPNTEAFF. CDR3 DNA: TGTGCCAGCAGCGTGTATGAGGGGATAAGGCCGAACACTGAAGCTTTCTTT.

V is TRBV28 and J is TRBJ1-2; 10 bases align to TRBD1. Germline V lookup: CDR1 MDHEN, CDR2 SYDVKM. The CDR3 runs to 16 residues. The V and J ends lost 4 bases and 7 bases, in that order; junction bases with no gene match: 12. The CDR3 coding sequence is TGTGCCAGCAGTTCGACTTACGGGACAGGGGATGTTGGCTACACCTTC. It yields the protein CASSSTYGTGDVGYTF.

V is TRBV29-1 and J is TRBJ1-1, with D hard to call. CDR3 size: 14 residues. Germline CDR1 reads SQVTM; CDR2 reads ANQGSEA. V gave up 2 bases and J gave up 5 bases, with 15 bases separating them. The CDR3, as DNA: TGCAGCGTTGAACCCCCTTCCAGGAAGACTGAAGCTTTCTTT. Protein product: CSVEPPSRKTEAFF.

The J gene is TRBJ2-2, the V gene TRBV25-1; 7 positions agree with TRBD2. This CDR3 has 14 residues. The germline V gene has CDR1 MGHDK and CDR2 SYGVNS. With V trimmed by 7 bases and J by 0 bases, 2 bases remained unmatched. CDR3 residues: CASTGLANTGELFF. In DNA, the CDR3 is TGTGCCAGCACTGGACTAGCGAACACCGGGGAGCTGTTTTTT.

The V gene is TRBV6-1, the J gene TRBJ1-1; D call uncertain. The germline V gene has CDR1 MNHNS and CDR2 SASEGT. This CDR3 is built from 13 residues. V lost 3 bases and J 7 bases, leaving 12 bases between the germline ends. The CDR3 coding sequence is TGTGCCAGCAGTGATGTGAGGCTGCTTGAAGCTTTCTTT. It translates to CASSDVRLLEAFF.

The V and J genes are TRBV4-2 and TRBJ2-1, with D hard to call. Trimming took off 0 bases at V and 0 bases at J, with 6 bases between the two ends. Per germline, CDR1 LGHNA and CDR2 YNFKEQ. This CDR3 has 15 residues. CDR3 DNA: TGTGCCAGCAGCCAAGATCCCACCTCCTACAATGAGCAGTTCTTC. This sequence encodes CASSQDPTSYNEQFF.

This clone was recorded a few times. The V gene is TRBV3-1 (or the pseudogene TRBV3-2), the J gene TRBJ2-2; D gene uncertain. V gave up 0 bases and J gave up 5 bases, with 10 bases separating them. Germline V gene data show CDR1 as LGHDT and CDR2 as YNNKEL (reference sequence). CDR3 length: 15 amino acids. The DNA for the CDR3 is TGTGCCAGCAGCCAAGATGTACGGCGGACCGGGGAGCTGTTTTTT. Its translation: CASSQDVRRTGELFF.

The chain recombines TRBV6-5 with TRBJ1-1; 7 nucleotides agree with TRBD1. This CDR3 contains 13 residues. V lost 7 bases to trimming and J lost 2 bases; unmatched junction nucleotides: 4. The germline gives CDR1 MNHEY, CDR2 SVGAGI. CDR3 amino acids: CASTGGTNTEAFF. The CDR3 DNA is TGTGCCAGCACAGGGGGAACTAACACTGAAGCTTTCTTT.

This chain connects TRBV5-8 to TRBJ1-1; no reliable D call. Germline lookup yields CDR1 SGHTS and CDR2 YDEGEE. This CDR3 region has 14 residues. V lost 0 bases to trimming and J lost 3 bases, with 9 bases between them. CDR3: CASSLANWHTEAFF. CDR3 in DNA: TGTGCCAGCAGCTTGGCAAACTGGCACACTGAAGCTTTCTTT.

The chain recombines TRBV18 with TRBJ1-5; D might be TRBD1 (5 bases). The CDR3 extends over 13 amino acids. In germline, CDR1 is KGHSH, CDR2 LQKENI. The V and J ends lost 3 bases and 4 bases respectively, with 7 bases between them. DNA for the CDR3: TGTGCCAGCTCACCGACAGAAAATCAGCCCCAGCATTTT. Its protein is CASSPTENQPQHF. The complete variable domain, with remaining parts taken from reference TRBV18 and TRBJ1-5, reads NAGVMQNPRHLVRRRGQEARLRCSPMKGHSHVYWYRQLPEEGLKFMVYLQKENIIDESGMPKERFSAEFPKEGPSILRIQQVVRGDSAAYFCASSPTENQPQHFGDGTRLSIL.

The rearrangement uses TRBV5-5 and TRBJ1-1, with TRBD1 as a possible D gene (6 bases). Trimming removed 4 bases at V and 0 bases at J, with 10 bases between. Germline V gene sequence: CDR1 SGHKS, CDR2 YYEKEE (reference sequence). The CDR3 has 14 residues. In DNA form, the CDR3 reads TGTGCCAGCAGCCAGGACAGTCTGAACACTGAAGCTTTCTTT. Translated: CASSQDSLNTEAFF.

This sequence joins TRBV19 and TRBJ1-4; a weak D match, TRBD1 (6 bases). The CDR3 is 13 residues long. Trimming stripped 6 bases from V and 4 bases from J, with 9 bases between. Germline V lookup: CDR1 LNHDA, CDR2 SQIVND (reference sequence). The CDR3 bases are TGTGCCAGTAGAATACAGGGTAATGAAAAACTGTTTTTT. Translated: CASRIQGNEKLFF.

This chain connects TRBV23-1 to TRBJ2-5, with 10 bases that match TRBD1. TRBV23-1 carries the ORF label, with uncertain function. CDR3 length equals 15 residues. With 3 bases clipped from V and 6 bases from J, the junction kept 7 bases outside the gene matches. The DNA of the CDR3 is TGCGCCAGCAGTCAGGACAGGGGGTTGACAAAGACCCAGTACTTC. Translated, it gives CASSQDRGLTKTQYF.

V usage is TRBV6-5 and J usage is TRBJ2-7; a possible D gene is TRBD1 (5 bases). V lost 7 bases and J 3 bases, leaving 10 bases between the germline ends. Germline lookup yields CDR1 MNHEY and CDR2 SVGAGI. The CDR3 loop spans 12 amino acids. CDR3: CASTSRVYEQYF. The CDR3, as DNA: TGTGCCAGCACAAGCAGGGTCTACGAGCAGTACTTC.

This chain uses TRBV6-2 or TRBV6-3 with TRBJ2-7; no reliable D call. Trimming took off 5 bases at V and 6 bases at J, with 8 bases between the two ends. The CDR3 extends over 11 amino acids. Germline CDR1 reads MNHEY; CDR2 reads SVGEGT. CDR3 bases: TGTGCCAGCAGTAGGGTTTCCGAGCAGTACTTC. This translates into CASSRVSEQYF.

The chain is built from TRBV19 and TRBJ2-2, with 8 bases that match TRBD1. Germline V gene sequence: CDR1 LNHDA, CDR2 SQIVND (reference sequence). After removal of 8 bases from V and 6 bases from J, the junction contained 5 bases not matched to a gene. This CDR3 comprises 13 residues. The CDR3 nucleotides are TGTGCCAGTGACCCAGGGGGCGCCGGGGAGCTGTTTTTT. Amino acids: CASDPGGAGELFF.

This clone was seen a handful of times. This CDR3 reads CASSLMGRGHEQFF. In nucleotides, the CDR3 is TGTGCCAGCAGCTTAATGGGGCGGGGTCACGAGCAGTTCTTC. The gene calls are TRBV7-3 and TRBJ2-1, with D possibly matching TRBD2 (6 bases). This CDR3 has 14 amino acids. V was pared by 1 base and J by 10 bases, with 14 bases between. Looked up from germline, CDR1 is SGHTA and CDR2 is FQGTGA.

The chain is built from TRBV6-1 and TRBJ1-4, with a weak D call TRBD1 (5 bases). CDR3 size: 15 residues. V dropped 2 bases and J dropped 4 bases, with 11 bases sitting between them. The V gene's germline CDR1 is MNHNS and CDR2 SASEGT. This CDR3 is CASSELGQINEKLFF. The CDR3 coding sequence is TGTGCCAGCAGTGAACTTGGACAAATTAATGAAAAACTGTTTTTT.

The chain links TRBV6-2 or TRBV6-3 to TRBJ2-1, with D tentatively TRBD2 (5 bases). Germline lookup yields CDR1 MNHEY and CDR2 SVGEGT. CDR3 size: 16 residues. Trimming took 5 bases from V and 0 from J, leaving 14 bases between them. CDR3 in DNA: TGTGCCAGCAGTAGAACACGGGGAGCCTCCTACAATGAGCAGTTCTTC. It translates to CASSRTRGASYNEQFF.

For the CDR3, the DNA is TGCGCCAGCAGCCAAGATAGGCGACAGAACACCGGGGAGCTGTTTTTT. Protein: CASSQDRRQNTGELFF. The rearrangement links TRBV4-1 to TRBJ2-2; D gene uncertain. The V and J ends lost 0 bases and 1 base respectively, with 9 bases between them. The CDR3 spans 16 residues. Per germline, CDR1 MGHRA and CDR2 YSYEKL.

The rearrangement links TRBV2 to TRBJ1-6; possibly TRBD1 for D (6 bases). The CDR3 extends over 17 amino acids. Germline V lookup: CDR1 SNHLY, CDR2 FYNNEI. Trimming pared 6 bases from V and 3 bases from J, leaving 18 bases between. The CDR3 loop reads CASRPRGGHLYNSPLHF. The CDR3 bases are TGTGCCAGCAGACCAAGGGGGGGACACCTCTATAATTCACCCCTCCACTTT.

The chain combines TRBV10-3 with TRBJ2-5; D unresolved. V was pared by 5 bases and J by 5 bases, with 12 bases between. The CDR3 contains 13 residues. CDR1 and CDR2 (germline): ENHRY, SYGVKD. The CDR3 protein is CAISQSKPETQYF. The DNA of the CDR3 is TGTGCCATCAGTCAGAGTAAACCGGAGACCCAGTACTTC.

CDR3 residues: CASSLRGGSGTEAFF. Written as DNA, the CDR3 is TGTGCCAGCAGCTTAAGAGGGGGCTCAGGGACTGAAGCTTTCTTT. V and J are TRBV7-9 and TRBJ1-1, with 7 bases lining up with TRBD1. The germline gives CDR1 SEHNR, CDR2 FQNEAQ (reference sequence). J was trimmed by 5 bases and V by 2 bases; bases with no gene match: 8. CDR3 length: 15 residues.

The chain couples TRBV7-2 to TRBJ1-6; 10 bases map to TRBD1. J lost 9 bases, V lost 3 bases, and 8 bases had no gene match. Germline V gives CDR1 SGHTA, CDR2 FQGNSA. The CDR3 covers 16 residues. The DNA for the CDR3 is TGTGCCAGCAGCTTCGACAGGGGGCGACTTGGTTCACCCCTCCACTTT. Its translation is CASSFDRGRLGSPLHF.

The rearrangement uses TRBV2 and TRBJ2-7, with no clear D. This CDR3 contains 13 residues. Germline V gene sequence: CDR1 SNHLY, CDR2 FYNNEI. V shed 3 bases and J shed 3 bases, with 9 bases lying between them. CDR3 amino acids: CASSDPASYEQYF. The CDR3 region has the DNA TGTGCCAGCAGTGACCCAGCCAGCTACGAGCAGTACTTC.